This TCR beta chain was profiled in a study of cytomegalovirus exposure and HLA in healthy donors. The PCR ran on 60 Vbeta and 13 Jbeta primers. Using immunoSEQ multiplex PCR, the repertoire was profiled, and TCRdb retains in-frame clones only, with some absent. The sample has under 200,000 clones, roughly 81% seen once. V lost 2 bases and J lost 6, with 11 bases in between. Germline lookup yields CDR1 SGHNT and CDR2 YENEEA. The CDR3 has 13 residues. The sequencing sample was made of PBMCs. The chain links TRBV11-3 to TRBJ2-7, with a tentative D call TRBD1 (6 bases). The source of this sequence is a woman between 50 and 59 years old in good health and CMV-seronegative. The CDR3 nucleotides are TGTGCCAGCAGCTTACTCAGGGGTTCCGAGCAGTACTTC. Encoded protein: CASSLLRGSEQYF.